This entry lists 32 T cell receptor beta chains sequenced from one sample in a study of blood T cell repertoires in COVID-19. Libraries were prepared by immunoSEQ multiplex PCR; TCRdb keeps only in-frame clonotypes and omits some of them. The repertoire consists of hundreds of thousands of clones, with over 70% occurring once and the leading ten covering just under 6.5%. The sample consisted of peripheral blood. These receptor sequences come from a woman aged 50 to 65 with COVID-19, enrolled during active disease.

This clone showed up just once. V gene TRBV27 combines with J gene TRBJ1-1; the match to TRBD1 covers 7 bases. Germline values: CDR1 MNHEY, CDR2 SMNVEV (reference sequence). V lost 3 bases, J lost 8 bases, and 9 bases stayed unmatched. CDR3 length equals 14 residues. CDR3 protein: CASSFNPVRGEAFF. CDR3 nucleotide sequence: TGTGCCAGCAGTTTCAATCCCGTCAGGGGGGAAGCTTTCTTT.

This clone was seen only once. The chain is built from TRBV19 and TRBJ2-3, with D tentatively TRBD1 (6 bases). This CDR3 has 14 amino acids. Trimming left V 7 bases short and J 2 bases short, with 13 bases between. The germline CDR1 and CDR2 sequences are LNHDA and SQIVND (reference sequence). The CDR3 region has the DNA TGTGCCAGTAAGGTCGGACAGAACACAGATACGCAGTATTTT. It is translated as CASKVGQNTDTQYF.

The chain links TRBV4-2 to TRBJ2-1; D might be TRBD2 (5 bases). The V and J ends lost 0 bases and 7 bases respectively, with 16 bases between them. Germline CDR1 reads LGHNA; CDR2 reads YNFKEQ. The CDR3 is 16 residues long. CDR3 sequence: CASSQDHTRGLNEQFF. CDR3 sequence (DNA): TGTGCCAGCAGCCAAGATCATACCCGGGGTTTAAATGAGCAGTTCTTC.

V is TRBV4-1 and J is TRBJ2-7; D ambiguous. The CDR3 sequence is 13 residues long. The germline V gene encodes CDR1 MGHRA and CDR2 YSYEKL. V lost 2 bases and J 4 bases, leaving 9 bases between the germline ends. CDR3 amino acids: CASSQPESYEQYF. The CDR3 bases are TGCGCCAGCAGCCAACCGGAGAGTTACGAGCAGTACTTC.

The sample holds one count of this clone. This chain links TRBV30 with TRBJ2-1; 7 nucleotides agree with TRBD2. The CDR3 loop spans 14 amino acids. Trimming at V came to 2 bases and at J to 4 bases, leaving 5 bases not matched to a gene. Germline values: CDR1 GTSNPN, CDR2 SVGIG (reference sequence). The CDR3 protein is CAWSRSSGYNEQFF. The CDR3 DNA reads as TGTGCCTGGAGTCGGTCTAGCGGATACAATGAGCAGTTCTTC.

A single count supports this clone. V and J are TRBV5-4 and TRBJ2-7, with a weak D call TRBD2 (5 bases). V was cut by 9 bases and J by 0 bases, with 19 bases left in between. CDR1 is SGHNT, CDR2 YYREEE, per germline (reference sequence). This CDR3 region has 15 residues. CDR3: CATKRVATNSYEQYF. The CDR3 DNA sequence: TGTGCCACGAAGAGGGTTGCGACCAACTCCTACGAGCAGTACTTC.

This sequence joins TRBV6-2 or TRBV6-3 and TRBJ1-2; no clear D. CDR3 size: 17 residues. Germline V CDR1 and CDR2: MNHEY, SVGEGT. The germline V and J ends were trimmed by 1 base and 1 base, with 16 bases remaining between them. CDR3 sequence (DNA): TGTGCCAGCAGTTACTACCAAACAGCACTCCTTAACTATGGCTACACCTTC. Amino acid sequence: CASSYYQTALLNYGYTF.

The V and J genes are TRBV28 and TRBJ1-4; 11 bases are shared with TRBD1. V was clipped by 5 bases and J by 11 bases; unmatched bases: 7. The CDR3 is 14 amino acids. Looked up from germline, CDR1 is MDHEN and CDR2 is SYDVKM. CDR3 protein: CASSPGTGGGKLFF. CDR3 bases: TGTGCCAGCAGTCCCGGGACAGGGGGAGGCAAACTGTTTTTT.

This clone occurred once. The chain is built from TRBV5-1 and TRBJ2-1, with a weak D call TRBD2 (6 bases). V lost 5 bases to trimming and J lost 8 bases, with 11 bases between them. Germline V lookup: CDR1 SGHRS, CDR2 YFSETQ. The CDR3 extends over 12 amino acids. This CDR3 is CASRGTEDEQFF. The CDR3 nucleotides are TGCGCCAGCAGAGGGACTGAAGATGAGCAGTTCTTC.

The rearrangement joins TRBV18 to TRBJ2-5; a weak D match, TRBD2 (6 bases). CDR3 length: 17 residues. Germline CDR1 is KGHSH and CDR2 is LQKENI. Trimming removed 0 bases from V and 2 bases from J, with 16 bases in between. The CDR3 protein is CASSPPRLGGAQETQYF. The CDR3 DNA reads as TGTGCCAGCTCACCACCCCGATTAGGAGGGGCACAAGAGACCCAGTACTTC.

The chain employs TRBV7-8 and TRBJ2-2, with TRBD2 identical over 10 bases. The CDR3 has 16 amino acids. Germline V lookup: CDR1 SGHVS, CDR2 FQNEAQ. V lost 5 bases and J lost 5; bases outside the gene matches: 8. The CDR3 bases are TGTGCCAGCAGCGATCAAGCTAGCGGGAGAACCGGGGAGCTGTTTTTT. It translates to CASSDQASGRTGELFF.

Here the CDR3 DNA reads TGTGCCAGCAGCCTTAGCGGGAGGGCCTCTCTGATTTACAATGAGCAGTTCTTC. This translates into CASSLSGRASLIYNEQFF. The gene calls are TRBV3-1 (or the pseudogene TRBV3-2) and TRBJ2-1, with 11 nucleotides matching TRBD2. This CDR3 has 18 amino acids. Trimming took 4 bases from V and 4 from J; bases not matched to a gene: 12. Germline CDR1 LGHDT, CDR2 YNNKEL (reference sequence).

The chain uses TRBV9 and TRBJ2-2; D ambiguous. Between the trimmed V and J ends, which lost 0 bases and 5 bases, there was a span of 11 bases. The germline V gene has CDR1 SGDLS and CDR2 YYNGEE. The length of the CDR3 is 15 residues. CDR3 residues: CASSVDAMRTGELFF. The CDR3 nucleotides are TGTGCCAGCAGCGTAGATGCTATGCGGACCGGGGAGCTGTTTTTT.

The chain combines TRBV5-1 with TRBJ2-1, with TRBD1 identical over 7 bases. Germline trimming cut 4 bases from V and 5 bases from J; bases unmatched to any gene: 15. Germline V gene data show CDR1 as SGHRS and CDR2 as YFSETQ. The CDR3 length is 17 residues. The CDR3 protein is CASSGQVGGRQDNEQFF. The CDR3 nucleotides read TGCGCCAGCAGCGGACAGGTGGGCGGGCGCCAAGACAATGAGCAGTTCTTC.

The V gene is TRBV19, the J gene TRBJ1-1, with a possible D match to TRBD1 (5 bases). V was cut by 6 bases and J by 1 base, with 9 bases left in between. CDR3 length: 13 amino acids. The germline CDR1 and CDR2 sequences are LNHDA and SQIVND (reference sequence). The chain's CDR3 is CASSPQGNTEAFF. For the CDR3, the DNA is TGTGCCAGTAGCCCCCAGGGGAACACTGAAGCTTTCTTT.

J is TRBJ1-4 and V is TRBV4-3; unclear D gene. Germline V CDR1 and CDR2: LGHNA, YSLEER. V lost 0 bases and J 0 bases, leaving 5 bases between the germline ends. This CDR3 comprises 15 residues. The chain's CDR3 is CASSQDGATNEKLFF. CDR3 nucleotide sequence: TGCGCCAGCAGCCAAGACGGGGCAACTAATGAAAAACTGTTTTTT.

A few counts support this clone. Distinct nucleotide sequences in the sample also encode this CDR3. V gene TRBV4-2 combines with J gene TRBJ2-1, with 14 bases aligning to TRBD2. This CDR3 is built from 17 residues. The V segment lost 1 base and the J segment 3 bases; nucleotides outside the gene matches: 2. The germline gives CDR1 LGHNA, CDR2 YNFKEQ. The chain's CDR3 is CASSQGTSGRNYNEQFF. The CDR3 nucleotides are TGTGCCAGCAGCCAAGGGACTAGCGGGAGGAACTACAATGAGCAGTTCTTC.

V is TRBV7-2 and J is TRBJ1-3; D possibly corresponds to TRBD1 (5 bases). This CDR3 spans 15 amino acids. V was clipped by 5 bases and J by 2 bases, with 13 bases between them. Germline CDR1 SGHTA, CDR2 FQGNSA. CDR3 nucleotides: TGTGCCAGCAGCGCTGCGGGGGGTCCTGGAAACACCATATATTTT. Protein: CASSAAGGPGNTIYF.

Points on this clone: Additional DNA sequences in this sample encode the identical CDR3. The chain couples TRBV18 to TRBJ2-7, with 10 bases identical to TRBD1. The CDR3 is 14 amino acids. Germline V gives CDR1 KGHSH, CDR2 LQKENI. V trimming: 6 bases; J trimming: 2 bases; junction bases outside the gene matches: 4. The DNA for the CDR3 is TGTGCCAGCTCCCCCGGGACAGGGGCCTACGAGCAGTACTTC. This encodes CASSPGTGAYEQYF. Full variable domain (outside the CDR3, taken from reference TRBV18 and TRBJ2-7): NAGVMQNPRHLVRRRGQEARLRCSPMKGHSHVYWYRQLPEEGLKFMVYLQKENIIDESGMPKERFSAEFPKEGPSILRIQQVVRGDSAAYFCASSPGTGAYEQYFGPGTRLTVT.

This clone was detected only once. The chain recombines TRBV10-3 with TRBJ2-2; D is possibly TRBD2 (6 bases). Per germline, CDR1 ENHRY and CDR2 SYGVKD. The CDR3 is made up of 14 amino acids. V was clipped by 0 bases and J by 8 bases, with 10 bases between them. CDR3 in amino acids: CAISESGGTGELFF. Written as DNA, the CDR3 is TGTGCCATCAGTGAGTCTGGGGGGACGGGGGAGCTGTTTTTT.

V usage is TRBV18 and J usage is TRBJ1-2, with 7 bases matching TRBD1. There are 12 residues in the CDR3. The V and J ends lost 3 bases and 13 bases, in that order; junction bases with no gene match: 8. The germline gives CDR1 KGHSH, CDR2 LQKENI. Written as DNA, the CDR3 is TGTGCCAGCTCACCGCAGACAGGGTTTCCCACCTTC. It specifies CASSPQTGFPTF.

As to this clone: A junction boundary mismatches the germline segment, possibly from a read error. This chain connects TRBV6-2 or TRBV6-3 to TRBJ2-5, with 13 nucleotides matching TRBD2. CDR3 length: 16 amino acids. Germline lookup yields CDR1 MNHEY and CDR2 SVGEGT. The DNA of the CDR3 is TGTGCCAGCAGCGAGTCTTCAGGACTAGCGGGAGAGGCCCAGTACTTC. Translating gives CASSESSGLAGEAQYF.

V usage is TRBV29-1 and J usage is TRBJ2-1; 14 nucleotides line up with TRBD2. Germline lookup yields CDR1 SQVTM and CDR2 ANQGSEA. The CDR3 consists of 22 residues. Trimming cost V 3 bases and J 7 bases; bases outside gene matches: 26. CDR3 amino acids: CSVDLHLLWGLAGDNGANEQFF. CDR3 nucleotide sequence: TGCAGCGTTGATCTCCACTTGCTGTGGGGACTAGCGGGGGACAACGGGGCGAATGAGCAGTTCTTC.

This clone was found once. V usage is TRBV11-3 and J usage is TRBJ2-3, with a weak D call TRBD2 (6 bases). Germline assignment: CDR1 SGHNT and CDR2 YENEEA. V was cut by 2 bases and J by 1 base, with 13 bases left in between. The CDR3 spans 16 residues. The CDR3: CASSLFSSDGTDTQYF. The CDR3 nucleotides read TGTGCCAGCAGCTTATTTTCTAGCGATGGCACAGATACGCAGTATTTT.

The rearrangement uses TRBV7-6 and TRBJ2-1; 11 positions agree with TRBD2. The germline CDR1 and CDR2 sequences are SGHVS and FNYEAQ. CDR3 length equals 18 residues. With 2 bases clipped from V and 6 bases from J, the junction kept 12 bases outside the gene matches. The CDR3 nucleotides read TGTGCCAGCAGCTTAAGGGGACTAGCGGCTGGTTTCGGCAATGAGCAGTTCTTC. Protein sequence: CASSLRGLAAGFGNEQFF.

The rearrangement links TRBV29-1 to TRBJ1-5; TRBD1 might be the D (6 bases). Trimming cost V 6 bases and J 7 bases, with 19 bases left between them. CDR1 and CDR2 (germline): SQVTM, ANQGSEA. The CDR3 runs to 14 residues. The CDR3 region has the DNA TGCAGCGTGGTGTTCGACAGGCCCGGACAGCCCCAGCATTTT. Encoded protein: CSVVFDRPGQPQHF.

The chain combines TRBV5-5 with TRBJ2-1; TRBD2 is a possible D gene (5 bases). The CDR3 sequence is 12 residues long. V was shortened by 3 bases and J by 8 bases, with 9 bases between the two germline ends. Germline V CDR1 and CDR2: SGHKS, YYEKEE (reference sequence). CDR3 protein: CASSSPGDEQFF. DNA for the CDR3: TGTGCCAGCAGCTCACCCGGGGATGAGCAGTTCTTC.

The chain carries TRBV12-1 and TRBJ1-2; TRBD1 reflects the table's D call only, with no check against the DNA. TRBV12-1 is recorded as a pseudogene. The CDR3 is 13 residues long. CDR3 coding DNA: TGTGCCAGCAGCTCGGACAGGGAGGATGGCTACACCTTC. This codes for CASSSDREDGYTF.

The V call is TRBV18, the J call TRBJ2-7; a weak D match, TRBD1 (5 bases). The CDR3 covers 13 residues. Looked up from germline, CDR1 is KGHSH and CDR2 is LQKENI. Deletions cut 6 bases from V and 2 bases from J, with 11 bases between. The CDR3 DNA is TGTGCCAGCTCCCAGGGCCCCACCTACGAGCAGTACTTC. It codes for CASSQGPTYEQYF.

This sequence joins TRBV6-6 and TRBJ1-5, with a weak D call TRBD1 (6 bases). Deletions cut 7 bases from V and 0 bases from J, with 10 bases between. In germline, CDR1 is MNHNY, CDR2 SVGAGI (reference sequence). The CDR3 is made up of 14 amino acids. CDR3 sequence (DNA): TGTGCCAGCACTAGACAGGTTAGCAATCAGCCCCAGCATTTT. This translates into CASTRQVSNQPQHF.

The CDR3 region has the DNA TGTGCCAGCAGCCCGACTACTAGCGGGAGCTCCTACAATGAGCAGTTCTTC. It codes for CASSPTTSGSSYNEQFF. This chain joins TRBV5-6 and TRBJ2-1, with TRBD2 matching 11 bases. Unmatched junction bases numbered 6, after V lost 4 bases and J lost 0 bases. This CDR3 contains 17 residues. Germline V gene lookup returns CDR1 SGHDT and CDR2 YYEEEE. Based on the CDR3 plus reference TRBV5-6 and TRBJ2-1, the full variable domain is DAGVTQSPTHLIKTRGQQVTLRCSPKSGHDTVSWYQQALGQGPQFIFQYYEEEERQRGNFPDRFSGHQFPNYSSELNVNALLLGDSALYLCASSPTTSGSSYNEQFFGPGTRLTVL.

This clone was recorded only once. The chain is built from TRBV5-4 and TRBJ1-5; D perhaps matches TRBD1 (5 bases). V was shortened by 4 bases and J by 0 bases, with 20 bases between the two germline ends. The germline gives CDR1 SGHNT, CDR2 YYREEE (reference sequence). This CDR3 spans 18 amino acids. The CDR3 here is CASSLNSITGHSNQPQHF. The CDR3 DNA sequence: TGTGCCAGCAGCCTAAATTCTATCACAGGCCATAGCAATCAGCCCCAGCATTTT.